This T cell receptor beta chain was sequenced during a study of OX40 agonist ivuxolimab in advanced cancers. The repertoire was sequenced with immunoSEQ multiplex PCR; TCRdb's copy has only in-frame clones and lacks some. The data contain about 81,000 clones, approximately 90% of them seen just once; the ten biggest clones take up 0.4% to 0.6%. Germline V CDR1 and CDR2: SGHNT, YYREEE (reference sequence). The CDR3 sequence is 16 residues long. V was shortened by 2 bases and J by 0 bases, with 15 bases between the two germline ends. The V and J genes are TRBV5-4 and TRBJ2-7; TRBD2 might be the D (6 bases). The source of this sequence is an adult with an advanced solid tumor such as melanoma, head and neck, liver or kidney cancer. Sequenced material: CD4+ or CD8+ T cells sorted from blood, taken in a trial of the OX40 agonist ivuxolimab. DNA of the CDR3: TGTGCCAGCAGCTTTGGTTTTGGCGGGGCCTCCTACGAGCAGTACTTC. Amino acids: CASSFGFGGASYEQYF.